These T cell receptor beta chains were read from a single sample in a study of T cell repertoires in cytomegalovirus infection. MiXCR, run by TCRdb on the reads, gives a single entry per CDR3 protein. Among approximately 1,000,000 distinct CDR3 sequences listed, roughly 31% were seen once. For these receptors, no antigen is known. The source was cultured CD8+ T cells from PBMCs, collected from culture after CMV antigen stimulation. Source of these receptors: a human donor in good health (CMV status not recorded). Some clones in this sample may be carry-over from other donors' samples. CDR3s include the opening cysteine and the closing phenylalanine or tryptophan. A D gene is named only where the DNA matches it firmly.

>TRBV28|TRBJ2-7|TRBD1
CASSETGMGYEQYF
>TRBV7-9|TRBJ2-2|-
CASSFGTLVTGELFF
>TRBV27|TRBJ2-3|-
CASTSRIAGRTDTQYF
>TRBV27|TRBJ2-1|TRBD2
CASRGAGGRYNEQFF
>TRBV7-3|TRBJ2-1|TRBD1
CASSPQGVMDNEQFF
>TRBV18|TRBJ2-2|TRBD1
CASSPFPGGLPTNTGELFF
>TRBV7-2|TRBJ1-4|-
CASSSLPGREKLFF
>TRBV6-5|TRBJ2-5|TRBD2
CASSYGTSGVGQYF
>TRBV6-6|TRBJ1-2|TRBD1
CASIPDRGMHGYTF
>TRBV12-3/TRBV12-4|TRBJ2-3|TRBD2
CASSLVLGLSGGSSLITDTQYF
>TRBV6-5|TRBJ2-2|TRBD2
CASSPAGGSNTGELFF
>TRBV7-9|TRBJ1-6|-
CASSTRTGSPLHF
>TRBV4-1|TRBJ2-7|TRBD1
CASSSENRGRYEQYF
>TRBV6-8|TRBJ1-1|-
CASLSANTEAFF
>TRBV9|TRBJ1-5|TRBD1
CASSVAPDRESNQPQHF
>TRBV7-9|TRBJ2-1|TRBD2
CASSLTSGVVGEQFF
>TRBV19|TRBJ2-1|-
CASRGRGRLGNEQFF
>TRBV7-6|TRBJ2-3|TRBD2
CASSLRLAGNRRKDTQYF
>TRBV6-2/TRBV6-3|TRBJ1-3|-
CASSYSQRQILSGNTIYF
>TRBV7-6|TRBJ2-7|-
CASSLPAPDVAYEQYF
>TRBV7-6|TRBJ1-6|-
CASSLVQYSPLHF
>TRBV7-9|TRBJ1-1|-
CASSFPGTGAFF
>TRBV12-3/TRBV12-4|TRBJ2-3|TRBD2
CASRTSGGAGDTQYF
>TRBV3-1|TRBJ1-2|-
CASSQYEGGYGYTF
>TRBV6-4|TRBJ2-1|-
CASSDRYHEQFF
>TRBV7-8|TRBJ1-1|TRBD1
CASSFSNTGTGSVNTEAFF
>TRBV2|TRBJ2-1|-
CASTAGEQFF
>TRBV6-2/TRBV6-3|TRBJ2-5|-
CASSPIGVLLTQYF
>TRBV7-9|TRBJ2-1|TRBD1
CASSSRQGAEFNEQFF
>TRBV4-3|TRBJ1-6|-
CASSPEAAWELGNSPLHF
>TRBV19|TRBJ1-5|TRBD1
CASLDRSYRGQGAPPQHF
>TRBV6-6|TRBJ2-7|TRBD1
CASTKQGDYTYEQYF
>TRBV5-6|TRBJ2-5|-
CANSLYAGLDSGETQYF
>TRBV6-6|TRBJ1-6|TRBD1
CASTWMNLRGSNSPLHF
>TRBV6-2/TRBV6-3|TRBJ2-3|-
CASSRGTPDTQYF
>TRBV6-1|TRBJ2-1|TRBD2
CASSTSPGLGTTRNNEQFF
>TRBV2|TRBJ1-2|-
CASSDLLPRRHGGYTF